One sample yielded the 9 T cell receptor beta chains listed below, sequenced in a study of Tregs in tolerant kidney transplant recipients. After about 6 days with irradiated graft donor PBMCs, CFSE-labeled recipient PBMCs were FACS-sorted. These receptors are not linked to any known antigen. TCRdb's table, derived via immunoSEQ multiplex PCR, lists solely in-frame clones and lacks some. The sample totals more than 2,500 clones. The source was CD8+ T cells from blood cultured with allogeneic cells, collected before the transplant. The receptors shown here come from a human patient who received a combined kidney and bone marrow transplant.

Measured by frequency, this clone is medium-sized. Read sequence stops 3 residues before the CDR3 end, and the germline J gene provides the missing end. This chain connects TRBV4-1 to TRBJ2-7; perhaps TRBD2 as D (5 bases). Trimming removed 1 base at V and 5 bases at J, with 9 bases between. Germline CDR1 is MGHRA and CDR2 is YSYEKL. The CDR3 contains 13 residues. The sequenced part of the CDR3 DNA is TGCGCCAGCAGCCAAGTTTCCGGGGACGAG. Protein sequence: CASSQVSGDE. The complete CDR3 sequence is CASSQVSGDEQYF.

For this clone: The read falls 3 residues short of the CDR3 end, and the missing part is taken from the germline J gene. The gene calls are TRBV13 and TRBJ1-1; D is unclear. The V end lost 2 bases, the J end lost 0 bases, and 10 bases lay between the germline ends. Germline V gives CDR1 PRHDT, CDR2 FYEKMQ (reference sequence). The CDR3 length is 15 residues. Incomplete CDR3 DNA: TGTGCCAGCAGCTTAATCAGAAACCTGAACACTGAA. It encodes CASSLIRNLNTE. The whole CDR3 sequence reads CASSLIRNLNTEAFF.

In regard to this clone: The sequence runs out 3 residues before the end of the CDR3; the remainder is reconstructed from the germline J gene. The chain links TRBV30 to TRBJ2-7, with D possibly being TRBD2 (5 bases). The germline V gene encodes CDR1 GTSNPN and CDR2 SVGIG (reference sequence). Trimming cost V 2 bases and J 3 bases, with 8 bases left between them. The CDR3 extends over 12 amino acids. Partial CDR3 DNA: TGTGCCTGGAGTAGCGGCAGCTACGAG. It translates to CAWSSGSYE. The whole CDR3 sequence is CAWSSGSYEQYF.

As to this clone: The CDR3 extends 3 residues past the end of the read, so its final part is completed from the germline J gene. The genes are TRBV7-6 and TRBJ1-1; D is ambiguous. The germline V gene has CDR1 SGHVS and CDR2 FNYEAQ. The CDR3 is 13 amino acids. The V gene lost 5 bases and the J gene lost 5 bases, with 12 bases spanning the gap. CDR3 in amino acids: CASSPSPTTEAFF. The covered CDR3 bases are TGTGCCAGCAGCCCCTCCCCGACAACTGAA. The variable domain in full, with the rest retrieved from reference TRBV7-6 and TRBJ1-1, is GAGVSQSPRYKVTKRGQDVALRCDPISGHVSLYWYRQALGQGPEFLTYFNYEAQQDKSGLPNDRFSAERPEGSISTLTIQRTEQRDSAMYRCASSPSPTTEAFFGQGTRLTVV.

The CDR3 region is CASSHKQGAGSEAFF. CDR3 DNA (partial): TGCGCCAGCAGCCACAAACAGGGGGCAGGGTCTGAA. The chain combines TRBV4-1 with TRBJ1-1; TRBD1 agrees at 9 bases. The CDR3 extends 3 residues past the end of the read, so its final part is completed from the germline J gene. The CDR3 has 15 residues. The germline CDR1 and CDR2 sequences are MGHRA and YSYEKL. Trimming cost V 3 bases and J 6 bases; bases outside gene matches: 8.

Note on this clone: The observed sequence ends 3 residues before the CDR3 terminus, with the missing tail filled in from the germline J gene. The chain uses TRBV19 and TRBJ2-1; TRBD2 matches at 8 bases. Germline V CDR1 and CDR2: LNHDA, SQIVND (reference sequence). Trimming took 11 bases from V and 0 from J; bases not matched to a gene: 9. CDR3 length: 15 residues. The CDR3 reads CAGGLAGSSYNEQFF. The sequenced part of the CDR3 DNA is TGTGCCGGTGGGTTAGCGGGGAGCTCCTACAATGAG.

This clone is called medium-sized (0.01 to 0.1%) based on its frequency. The covered CDR3 bases are TGCAGTGCTTTCGAGGGCTACTCTGGGGCCAACGTC. Its protein product is CSAFEGYSGANV. The whole CDR3 sequence reads CSAFEGYSGANVLTF. V and J are TRBV20-1 and TRBJ2-6, with D maybe TRBD2 (5 bases). The sequenced fragment ends 3 residues before the CDR3 boundary, so the rest is inferred from the germline J gene. CDR1 and CDR2 (germline): DFQATT, SNEGSKA (reference sequence). The length of the CDR3 is 15 residues. V gave up 5 bases and J gave up 0 bases, with 11 bases separating them.

This clone is deemed medium-sized (0.01 to 0.1%) by its frequency. The CDR3 end is not reached by the read, which stops 3 residues before it; the germline J gene fills it in. The chain links TRBV29-1 to TRBJ2-1; 8 bases map to TRBD2. Germline V gene sequence: CDR1 SQVTM, CDR2 ANQGSEA. CDR3 length equals 14 residues. Germline trimming cut 6 bases from V and 0 bases from J; bases unmatched to any gene: 4. The CDR3 loop reads CSVPSGGSYNEQFF. The sequenced part of the CDR3 DNA is TGCAGCGTCCCGAGCGGGGGCTCCTACAATGAG.

In the case of this clone: The DNA ends 3 residues before the CDR3 does, and the rest of the CDR3 is filled in from the germline J gene. The genes are TRBV4-1 and TRBJ2-1; 10 bases fit TRBD1. With 2 bases clipped from V and 8 bases from J, the junction kept 3 bases outside the gene matches. CDR3 length equals 14 residues. Germline-derived CDR1 and CDR2 are MGHRA and YSYEKL. CDR3 residues: CASSQWTGGDEQFF. The sequenced CDR3 bases are TGCGCCAGCAGCCAATGGACAGGGGGTGATGAG.